This T cell receptor (beta chain) was profiled in a study of T cell responses to AZD1222 COVID-19 vaccine. Whole-study findings and limits: CD4 TCRs covered the whole spike, strongest at regions 160-218 and 743-854. Reportedly, close to half of spike-specific TCRs are directed against unmutated variant regions. Researchers took repertoire samples only after the peak T cell response had come. Increases in Spike-specific TCR breadth and depth were seen after two AZD1222 doses.

In the case of this clone: Its antigen is as yet unknown.

Per germline, CDR1 SGHNT and CDR2 YYREEE (reference sequence). Trimming left V 1 base short and J 4 bases short, with 9 bases between. The CDR3 contains 14 residues. TCRdb's copy holds only in-frame clones and misses some; the assay was immunoSEQ multiplex PCR. The table lists 150,000 to 200,000 clones, roughly 91% of them singletons. The receptor was derived from an adult who received the AZD1222 COVID-19 vaccine. The material was peripheral blood, obtained 28 days after the second AZD1222 dose. The rearrangement links TRBV5-4 to TRBJ1-3; D uncertain. CDR3 sequence reads: CASSLQGLGNTIYF. CDR3 coding DNA: TGTGCCAGCAGCTTGCAAGGGTTAGGAAACACCATATATTTT. Full variable domain (remainder filled in from reference TRBV5-4 and TRBJ1-3): ETGVTQSPTHLIKTRGQQVTLRCSSQSGHNTVSWYQQALGQGPQFIFQYYREEENGRGNFPPRFSGLQFPNYSSELNVNALELDDSALYLCASSLQGLGNTIYFGEGSWLTVV.